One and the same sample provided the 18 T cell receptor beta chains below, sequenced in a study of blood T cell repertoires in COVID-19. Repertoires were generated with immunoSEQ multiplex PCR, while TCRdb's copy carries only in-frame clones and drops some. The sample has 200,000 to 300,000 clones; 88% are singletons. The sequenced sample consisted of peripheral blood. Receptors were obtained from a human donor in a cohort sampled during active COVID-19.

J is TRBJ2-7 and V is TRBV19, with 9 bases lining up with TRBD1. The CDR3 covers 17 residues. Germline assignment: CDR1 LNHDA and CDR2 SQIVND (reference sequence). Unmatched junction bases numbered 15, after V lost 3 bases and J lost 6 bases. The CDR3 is CASSIPGQGPRQGEQYF. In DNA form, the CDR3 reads TGTGCCAGTAGTATCCCGGGACAGGGCCCCCGCCAAGGCGAGCAGTACTTC. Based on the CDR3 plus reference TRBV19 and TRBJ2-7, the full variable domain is DGGITQSPKYLFRKEGQNVTLSCEQNLNHDAMYWYRQDPGQGLRLIYYSQIVNDFQKGDIAEGYSVSREKKESFPLTVTSAQKNPTAFYLCASSIPGQGPRQGEQYFGPGTRLTVT.

CDR3 DNA sequence: TGTGCCAGCAGCAGAAGACTAGCGGGAGGGCCGGGGAATGAGCAGTTCTTC. It yields the protein CASSRRLAGGPGNEQFF. The chain combines TRBV21-1 with TRBJ2-1; the table gives TRBD2 as D, unverified against the DNA. TRBV21-1 is assigned pseudogene status. The CDR3 loop spans 17 amino acids.

CDR3 nucleotide sequence: TGTGCCAGCAGCCTCAACTACGAGCAGTACTTC. This gives the protein CASSLNYEQYF. V usage is TRBV3-1 (or the pseudogene TRBV3-2) and J usage is TRBJ2-7; D gene uncertain. The CDR3 length is 11 residues. V was cut by 4 bases and J by 3 bases, with 4 bases left in between. Germline V gene sequence: CDR1 LGHDT, CDR2 YNNKEL (reference sequence).

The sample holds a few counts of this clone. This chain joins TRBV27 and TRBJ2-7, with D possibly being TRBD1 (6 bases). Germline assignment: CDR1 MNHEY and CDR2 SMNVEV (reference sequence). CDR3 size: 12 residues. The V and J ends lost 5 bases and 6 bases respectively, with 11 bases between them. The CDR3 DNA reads TGTGCCAGCAGTCAAACAGGGCTCGAGCAGTACTTC. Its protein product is CASSQTGLEQYF.

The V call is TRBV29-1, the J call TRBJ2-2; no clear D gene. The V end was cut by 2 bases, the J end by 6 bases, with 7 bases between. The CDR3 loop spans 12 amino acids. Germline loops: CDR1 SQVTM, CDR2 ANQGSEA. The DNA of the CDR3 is TGCAGCGTTGAAAGCCCCTCCGGGGAGCTGTTTTTT. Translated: CSVESPSGELFF.

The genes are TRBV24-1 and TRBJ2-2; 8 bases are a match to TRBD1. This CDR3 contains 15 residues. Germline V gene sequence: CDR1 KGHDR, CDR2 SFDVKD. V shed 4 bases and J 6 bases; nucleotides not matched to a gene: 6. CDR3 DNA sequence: TGTGCCACCAGTGACACGACAGGGGTTGCCGGGGAGCTGTTTTTT. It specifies CATSDTTGVAGELFF.

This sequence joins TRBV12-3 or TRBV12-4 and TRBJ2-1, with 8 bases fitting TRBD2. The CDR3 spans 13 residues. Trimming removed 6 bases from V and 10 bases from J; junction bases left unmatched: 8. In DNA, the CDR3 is TGTGCCAGCAGACCTCTAGCGGGTGGCGAGCAGTTCTTC. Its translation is CASRPLAGGEQFF.

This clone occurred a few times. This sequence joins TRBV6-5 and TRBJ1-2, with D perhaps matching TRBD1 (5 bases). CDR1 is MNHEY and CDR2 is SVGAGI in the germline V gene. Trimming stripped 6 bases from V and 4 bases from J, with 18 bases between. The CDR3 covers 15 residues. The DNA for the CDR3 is TGTGCCAGCAGCGACGGTGCGCGGGGCGTCTATGGCTACACCTTC. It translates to CASSDGARGVYGYTF.

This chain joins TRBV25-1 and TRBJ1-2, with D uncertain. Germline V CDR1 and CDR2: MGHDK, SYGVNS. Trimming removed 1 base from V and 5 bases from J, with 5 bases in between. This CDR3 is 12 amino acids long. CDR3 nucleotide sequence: TGTGCCAGCAGTGAATTGAGTTATGGCTACACCTTC. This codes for CASSELSYGYTF.

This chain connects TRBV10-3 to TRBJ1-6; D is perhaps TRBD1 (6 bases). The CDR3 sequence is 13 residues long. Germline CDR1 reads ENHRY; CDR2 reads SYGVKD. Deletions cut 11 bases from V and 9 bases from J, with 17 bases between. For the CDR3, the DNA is TGTGCCGGCTCTCAGGGGATTGCTTCACCCCTCCACTTT. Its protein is CAGSQGIASPLHF.

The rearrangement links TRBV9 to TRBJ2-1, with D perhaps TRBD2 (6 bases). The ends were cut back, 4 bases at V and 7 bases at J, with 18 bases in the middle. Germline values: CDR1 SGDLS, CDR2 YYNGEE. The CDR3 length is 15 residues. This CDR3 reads CASSRGSSSGNEQFF. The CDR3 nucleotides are TGTGCCAGCAGCCGGGGGAGTAGTAGTGGGAATGAGCAGTTCTTC.

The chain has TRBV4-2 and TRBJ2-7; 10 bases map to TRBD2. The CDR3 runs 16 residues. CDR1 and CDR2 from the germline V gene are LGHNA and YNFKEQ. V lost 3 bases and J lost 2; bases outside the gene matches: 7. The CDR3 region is CASSQPGTSVPYEQYF. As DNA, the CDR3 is TGTGCCAGCAGCCAGCCTGGGACTAGCGTCCCCTACGAGCAGTACTTC.

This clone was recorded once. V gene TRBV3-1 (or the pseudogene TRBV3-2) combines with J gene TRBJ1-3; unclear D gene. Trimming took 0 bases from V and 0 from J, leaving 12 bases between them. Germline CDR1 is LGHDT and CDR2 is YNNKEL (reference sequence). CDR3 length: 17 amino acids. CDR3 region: CASSQECRPLSGNTIYF. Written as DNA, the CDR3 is TGTGCCAGCAGCCAAGAGTGCAGGCCCCTCTCTGGAAACACCATATATTTT.

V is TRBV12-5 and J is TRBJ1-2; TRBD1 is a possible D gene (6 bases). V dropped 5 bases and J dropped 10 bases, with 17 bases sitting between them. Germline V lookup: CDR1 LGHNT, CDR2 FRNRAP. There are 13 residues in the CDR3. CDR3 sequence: CASGPSGTPYYTF. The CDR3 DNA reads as TGTGCTAGTGGTCCATCCGGGACACCATACTACACCTTC.

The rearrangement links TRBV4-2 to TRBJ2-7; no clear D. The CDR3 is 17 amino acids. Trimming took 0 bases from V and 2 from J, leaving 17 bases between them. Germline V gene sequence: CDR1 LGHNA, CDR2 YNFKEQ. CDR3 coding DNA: TGTGCCAGCAGCCAAGATATTCCGGGTGGAAGACCCTACGAGCAGTACTTC. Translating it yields CASSQDIPGGRPYEQYF.

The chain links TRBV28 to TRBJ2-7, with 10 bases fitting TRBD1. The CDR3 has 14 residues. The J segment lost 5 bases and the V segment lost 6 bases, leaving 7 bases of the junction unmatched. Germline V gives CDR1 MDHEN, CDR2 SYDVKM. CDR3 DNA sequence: TGTGCCAGCAGGTTACCCGGGACAGGGGACGAGCAGTACTTC. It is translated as CASRLPGTGDEQYF.

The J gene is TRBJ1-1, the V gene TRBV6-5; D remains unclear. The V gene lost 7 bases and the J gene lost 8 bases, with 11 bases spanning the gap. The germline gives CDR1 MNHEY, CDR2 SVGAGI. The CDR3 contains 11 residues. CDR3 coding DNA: TGTGCCAGCACCGTAACTTACGAAGCTTTCTTT. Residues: CASTVTYEAFF.

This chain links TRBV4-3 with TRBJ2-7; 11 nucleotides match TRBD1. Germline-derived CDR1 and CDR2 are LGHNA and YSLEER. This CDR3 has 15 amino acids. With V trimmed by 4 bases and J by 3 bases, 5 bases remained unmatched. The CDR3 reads CASSRGGTGGYEQYF. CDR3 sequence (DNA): TGCGCCAGCAGCCGAGGGGGGACAGGGGGCTACGAGCAGTACTTC.